A single sample gave rise to the 21 T cell receptor beta chains below, sequenced in a study of vaccination effects on CD4 cells after COVID-19. Antigen-specific CD4+ T cells were expanded with viral peptide pools in the ViraFEST assay before sequencing. Culture proceeded for more than 8 days, and CD4+ T cells were then isolated. Two doses of BNT162b2 or mRNA-1273 vaccine were administered to participants. Generated by immunoSEQ multiplex PCR, the TCRdb table keeps only in-frame clones and is missing some. The table has fewer than 25,000 clones, over 70% seen once. These TCRs are of unknown antigen specificity. The material was CD4+ T cells from PBMCs cultured with HCoV-NL63 spike peptides, obtained after COVID-19 vaccination. These receptor sequences come from a human donor who received a COVID-19 vaccine.

This clone came up a few times. The rearrangement joins TRBV5-4 to TRBJ2-1; D unresolved. V lost 1 base and J lost 7, with 12 bases in between. CDR1 and CDR2 from the germline V gene are SGHNT and YYREEE (reference sequence). CDR3 length: 14 amino acids. CDR3 protein: CASSLKGSWNEQFF. DNA of the CDR3: TGTGCCAGCAGCTTGAAGGGCTCCTGGAATGAGCAGTTCTTC.

This clone was detected a few times. This chain links TRBV6-2 or TRBV6-3 with TRBJ1-1; D is unresolved. CDR3 length: 11 amino acids. With 4 bases removed from V and 7 bases from J, the gap between germline ends came to 7 bases. The germline V gene has CDR1 MNHEY and CDR2 SVGEGT. The CDR3 here is CASSLGFEAFF. DNA for the CDR3: TGTGCCAGCAGTTTGGGGTTTGAAGCTTTCTTT.

The chain carries TRBV10-3 and TRBJ1-1; a weak D match, TRBD1 (5 bases). The germline V gene has CDR1 ENHRY and CDR2 SYGVKD. This CDR3 comprises 12 residues. Trimming took 10 bases from V and 3 from J, leaving 12 bases between them. In nucleotides, the CDR3 is TGTGCCACCGGGGTGGGGCACACTGAAGCTTTCTTT. Translating it yields CATGVGHTEAFF.

The CDR3 DNA is TGTGCCAGCATTAAACTAGCGAGTGGATACGAGCAGTACTTC. It specifies CASIKLASGYEQYF. V gene TRBV2 combines with J gene TRBJ2-7, with 7 positions matching TRBD2. Looked up from germline, CDR1 is SNHLY and CDR2 is FYNNEI. This CDR3 is 14 amino acids long. V shed 7 bases and J 4 bases; nucleotides not matched to a gene: 10.

This chain connects TRBV7-6 to TRBJ1-2; D remains ambiguous. CDR1 SGHVS and CDR2 FNYEAQ come from the germline V gene. The V gene lost 5 bases and the J gene lost 3 bases, with 16 bases spanning the gap. This CDR3 has 15 residues. CDR3 nucleotide sequence: TGTGCCAGCAGCCCGCGTGGGTCCGGGGACTATGGCTACACCTTC. Residues: CASSPRGSGDYGYTF.

V is TRBV29-1 and J is TRBJ1-2, with TRBD1 matching over 8 bases. Germline values: CDR1 SQVTM, CDR2 ANQGSEA. V dropped 8 bases and J dropped 6; count of bases not matched to a gene: 8. This CDR3 contains 12 residues. As DNA, the CDR3 is TGCAGCATACCCGACAGGGGCAATGGCTACACCTTC. This codes for CSIPDRGNGYTF.

The chain employs TRBV6-5 and TRBJ2-7, with TRBD1 as a possible D gene (7 bases). Trimming left V 6 bases short and J 4 bases short, with 10 bases between. Germline V gene data show CDR1 as MNHEY and CDR2 as SVGAGI. The CDR3 is 12 residues long. The CDR3 region has the DNA TGTGCCAGCAGGGGGGGACAGTACGAGCAGTACTTC. Its protein product is CASRGGQYEQYF.

The genes are TRBV7-3 and TRBJ2-3, with 10 bases matching TRBD2. The CDR3 extends over 17 amino acids. Per the germline V gene, CDR1 is SGHTA and CDR2 is FQGTGA. Trimming removed 4 bases from V and 5 bases from J; junction bases left unmatched: 12. In nucleotides, the CDR3 is TGTGCCAGCAGCTCTCGCCAGCGGGGGGGCCGGGGAGATACGCAGTATTTT. Translated, it gives CASSSRQRGGRGDTQYF.

The J gene is TRBJ1-5, the V gene TRBV5-1; possibly TRBD1 for D (5 bases). Trimming pared 3 bases from V and 0 bases from J, leaving 13 bases between. This CDR3 is 16 amino acids long. CDR1 SGHRS and CDR2 YFSETQ come from the germline V gene. CDR3 nucleotides: TGCGCCAGCAGCTCCGGGACTAGACATAGCAATCAGCCCCAGCATTTT. It yields the protein CASSSGTRHSNQPQHF.

This clone was observed a handful of times. The CDR3 DNA is TGTGCCAGCAGTCTTAGCGGGGGGGCCTACGAGCAGTACTTC. Protein sequence: CASSLSGGAYEQYF. The chain links TRBV7-9 to TRBJ2-7; 11 bases fit TRBD2. This CDR3 contains 14 residues. Trimming cost V 6 bases and J 2 bases; bases outside gene matches: 3. From germline, CDR1 is SEHNR and CDR2 FQNEAQ (reference sequence).

There are a few counts of this clone. The chain links TRBV19 to TRBJ1-1; maybe TRBD1 (6 bases). The CDR3 extends over 15 amino acids. Per the germline V gene, CDR1 is LNHDA and CDR2 is SQIVND (reference sequence). Trimming cost V 8 bases and J 5 bases, with 21 bases left between them. CDR3 amino acids: CASLPATGRITEAFF. CDR3 nucleotides: TGTGCCAGTCTCCCCGCGACAGGAAGGATTACTGAAGCTTTCTTT. The full variable domain, in which reference TRBV19 and TRBJ1-1 provide the parts outside the CDR3, is DGGITQSPKYLFRKEGQNVTLSCEQNLNHDAMYWYRQDPGQGLRLIYYSQIVNDFQKGDIAEGYSVSREKKESFPLTVTSAQKNPTAFYLCASLPATGRITEAFFGQGTRLTVV.

The V call is TRBV28, the J call TRBJ2-7, with 12 bases identical to TRBD2. V lost 2 bases, J lost 1 base, and 6 bases stayed unmatched. In germline, CDR1 is MDHEN, CDR2 SYDVKM. The CDR3 is made up of 17 amino acids. The CDR3 DNA sequence: TGTGCCAGCAGTTTAATGACTAGCGGGAGTGATTCCTACGAGCAGTACTTC. Protein: CASSLMTSGSDSYEQYF. Complete variable domain (other parts from reference TRBV28 and TRBJ2-7): DVKVTQSSRYLVKRTGEKVFLECVQDMDHENMFWYRQDPGLGLRLIYFSYDVKMKEKGDIPEGYSVSREKKERFSLILESASTNQTSMYLCASSLMTSGSDSYEQYFGPGTRLTVT.

The rearrangement uses TRBV11-2 and TRBJ1-5; TRBD1 matches at 7 bases. Unmatched junction bases numbered 2, after V lost 3 bases and J lost 3 bases. The CDR3 is 14 residues long. Per the germline V gene, CDR1 is SGHAT and CDR2 is FQNNGV. CDR3 nucleotide sequence: TGTGCCAGCAGCTTGACAGGGCTCAATCAGCCCCAGCATTTT. The encoded protein is CASSLTGLNQPQHF.

V and J are TRBV9 and TRBJ2-5, with TRBD2 as a possible D gene (6 bases). Germline loops: CDR1 SGDLS, CDR2 YYNGEE. CDR3 length equals 14 residues. Deletions cut 4 bases from V and 5 bases from J, with 15 bases between. The DNA of the CDR3 is TGTGCCAGCAGCCCAGCCTGGGGGGAGGAGACCCAGTACTTC. Its protein is CASSPAWGEETQYF.

This clone has a single count. The chain uses TRBV29-1 and TRBJ2-2; 7 bases fit TRBD1. The germline CDR1 and CDR2 sequences are SQVTM and ANQGSEA. CDR3 length: 15 residues. The trim removed 4 bases at V and 1 base at J, leaving 6 bases unmatched. CDR3 sequence (DNA): TGCAGCGTTGCGTCCGGGACAGAGAACACCGGGGAGCTGTTTTTT. This translates into CSVASGTENTGELFF.

This clone was detected a few times. This chain links TRBV7-9 with TRBJ2-2; no definite D call. The CDR3 is 15 amino acids. Germline V gives CDR1 SEHNR, CDR2 FQNEAQ (reference sequence). V gave up 2 bases and J gave up 0 bases, with 7 bases separating them. The CDR3 sequence: CASSLPWANTGELFF. The CDR3 DNA follows: TGTGCCAGCAGCTTACCTTGGGCGAACACCGGGGAGCTGTTTTTT. Combining the CDR3 with reference TRBV7-9 and TRBJ2-2 gives the whole variable domain DTGVSQNPRHKITKRGQNVTFRCDPISEHNRLYWYRQTLGQGPEFLTYFQNEAQLEKSRLLSDRFSAERPKGSFSTLEIQRTEQGDSAMYLCASSLPWANTGELFFGEGSRLTVL.

The chain uses TRBV10-2 and TRBJ1-5; no clear D. The V and J ends lost 5 bases and 0 bases respectively, with 8 bases between them. The CDR3 sequence is 14 residues long. The germline V gene has CDR1 WSHSY and CDR2 SAAADI. DNA of the CDR3: TGCGCCAGCAGTCCCAGATATAGCAATCAGCCCCAGCATTTT. Its protein is CASSPRYSNQPQHF.

The rearrangement links TRBV4-1 to TRBJ1-2, with D tentatively TRBD1 (5 bases). Germline V lookup: CDR1 MGHRA, CDR2 YSYEKL. This CDR3 region has 15 residues. V was trimmed by 4 bases and J by 1 base, leaving 13 bases between them. The CDR3 loop is CASSRLQERNYGYTF. The CDR3 nucleotides are TGCGCCAGCAGCCGTTTACAGGAGCGTAACTATGGCTACACCTTC.

The gene calls are TRBV10-3 and TRBJ2-3; the D gene is possibly TRBD2 (6 bases). Germline V gene lookup returns CDR1 ENHRY and CDR2 SYGVKD. CDR3 length: 13 residues. The germline V and J ends were trimmed by 4 bases and 4 bases, with 9 bases remaining between them. The CDR3 sequence is CAISVEGPDTQYF. The CDR3 nucleotides are TGTGCCATCAGTGTGGAGGGGCCAGATACGCAGTATTTT.

This chain connects TRBV7-9 to TRBJ2-6, with no clear D. This CDR3 is 18 amino acids long. V dropped 1 base and J dropped 0 bases, with 13 bases sitting between them. Germline V CDR1 and CDR2: SEHNR, FQNEAQ (reference sequence). CDR3 loop: CASSLGSGSVSGANVLTF. For the CDR3, the DNA is TGTGCCAGCAGCTTAGGGTCCGGCTCGGTCTCTGGGGCCAACGTCCTGACTTTC. Variable domain in full (rest from reference TRBV7-9 and TRBJ2-6): DTGVSQNPRHKITKRGQNVTFRCDPISEHNRLYWYRQTLGQGPEFLTYFQNEAQLEKSRLLSDRFSAERPKGSFSTLEIQRTEQGDSAMYLCASSLGSGSVSGANVLTFGAGSRLTVL.

V gene TRBV13 combines with J gene TRBJ2-7; TRBD2 matches 13 bases. Germline V lookup: CDR1 PRHDT, CDR2 FYEKMQ (reference sequence). This CDR3 is 18 amino acids long. Unmatched junction bases numbered 10, after V lost 2 bases and J lost 3 bases. CDR3 sequence reads: CASSLPPGGLAGDYEQYF. The DNA for the CDR3 is TGTGCCAGCAGCTTACCCCCAGGAGGACTAGCGGGGGACTACGAGCAGTACTTC.